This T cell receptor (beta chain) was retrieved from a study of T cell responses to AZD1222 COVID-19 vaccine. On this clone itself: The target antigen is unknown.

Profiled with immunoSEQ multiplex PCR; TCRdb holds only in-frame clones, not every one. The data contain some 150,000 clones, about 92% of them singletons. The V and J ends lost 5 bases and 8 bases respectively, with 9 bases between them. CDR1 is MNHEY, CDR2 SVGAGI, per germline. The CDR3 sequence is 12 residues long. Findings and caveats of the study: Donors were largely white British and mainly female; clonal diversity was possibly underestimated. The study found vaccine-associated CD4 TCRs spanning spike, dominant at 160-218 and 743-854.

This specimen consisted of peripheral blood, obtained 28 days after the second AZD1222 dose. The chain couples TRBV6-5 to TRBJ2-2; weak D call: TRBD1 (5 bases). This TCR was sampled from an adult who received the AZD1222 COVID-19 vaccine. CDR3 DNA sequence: TGTGCCAGCAGTATGGACATAGGGGAGCTGTTTTTT. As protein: CASSMDIGELFF.